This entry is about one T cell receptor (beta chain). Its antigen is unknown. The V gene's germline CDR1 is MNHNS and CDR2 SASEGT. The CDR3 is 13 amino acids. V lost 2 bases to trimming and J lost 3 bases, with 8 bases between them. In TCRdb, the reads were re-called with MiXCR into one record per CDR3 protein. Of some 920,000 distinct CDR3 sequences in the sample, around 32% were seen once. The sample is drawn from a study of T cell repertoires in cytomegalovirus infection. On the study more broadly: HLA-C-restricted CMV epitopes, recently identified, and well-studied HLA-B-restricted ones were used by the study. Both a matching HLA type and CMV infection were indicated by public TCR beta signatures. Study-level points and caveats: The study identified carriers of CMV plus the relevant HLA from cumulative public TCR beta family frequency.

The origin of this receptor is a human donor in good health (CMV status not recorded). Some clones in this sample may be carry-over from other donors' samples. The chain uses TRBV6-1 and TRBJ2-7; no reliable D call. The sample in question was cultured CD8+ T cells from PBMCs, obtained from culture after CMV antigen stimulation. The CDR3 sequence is CASSESPRYEQYF. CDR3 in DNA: TGTGCCAGCAGTGAAAGCCCCCGCTACGAGCAGTACTTC.